This TCR beta chain was obtained from a study of a mutant IDH1 vaccine in newly diagnosed glioma. Repertoires were generated with immunoSEQ multiplex PCR, while TCRdb's copy carries only in-frame clones and drops some. Among some 29,000 clones listed, around 79% were seen once. Trimming took 5 bases from V and 4 from J, leaving 14 bases between them. Looked up from germline, CDR1 is MNHEY and CDR2 is SMNVEV (reference sequence). This CDR3 contains 14 residues. As to this clone: As yet, its antigen is unknown.

Time point defined: week 35, safety follow-up. Vaccination comprised doses that each held 300 ug of mutant IDH1 20-mer peptide, plus topical imiquimod. The sequence derives from a woman under 40 with glioma. Some clones in this sample may be carry-over from other donors' samples. The gene calls are TRBV27 and TRBJ1-2; D is uncertain. The sample consisted of PBMCs, taken from a glioma patient whose treatment included an IDH1 peptide vaccine. Here the CDR3 reads CASSPRPFSYGYTF. DNA for the CDR3: TGTGCCAGCAGTCCTCGCCCGTTCTCCTATGGCTACACCTTC.